These T cell receptor beta chains were read from a single sample in a study of OX40 agonist ivuxolimab in advanced cancers. Method: immunoSEQ multiplex PCR; TCRdb's copy keeps in-frame clones and lacks some. The sample contains more than 35,000 clones, approximately 80% of which appear only once. Sample: CD4+ or CD8+ T cells sorted from blood, taken in a trial of the OX40 agonist ivuxolimab. The source of these receptors is an adult with an advanced solid tumor such as melanoma, head and neck, liver or kidney cancer. The CDR3 runs from the conserved cysteine through the conserved F or W. Each record gives: D gene, J gene, V gene, CDR3 protein, CDR3 DNA. The D gene is left open where the match is weak.

. TRBJ1-2 TRBV27 CASSGGWGYGYTF TGTGCCAGCTCTGGGGGCTGGGGCTATGGCTACACCTTC
. TRBJ1-6 TRBV19 CASSMAGYRSPLHF TGTGCCAGTAGTATGGCAGGGTACCGCTCACCCCTCCACTTT
. TRBJ1-2 TRBV27 CASTLSFGGPNYGYTF TGTGCCAGCACTTTATCCTTTGGGGGCCCCAACTATGGCTACACCTTC
TRBD2 TRBJ2-3 TRBV7-2 CASSLRTSGGRGTDTQYF TGTGCCAGCAGCTTAAGAACTAGCGGGGGGAGAGGGACAGATACGCAGTATTTT
. TRBJ2-5 TRBV19 CASSPGLGRQTQYF TGTGCCAGTAGTCCGGGCTTAGGGCGGCAGACCCAGTACTTC
. TRBJ2-7 TRBV11-3 CASSLGDSNEQYF TGTGCCAGCAGCTTAGGCGACAGCAACGAGCAGTACTTC
. TRBJ1-2 TRBV7-2 CASSPSYGYTF TGTGCCAGCAGTCCCTCATATGGCTACACCTTC
. TRBJ2-1 TRBV4-1 CASSQLRDSNEQFF TGCGCCAGCAGCCAATTAAGGGATTCCAATGAGCAGTTCTTC
. TRBJ1-1 TRBV25-1 CASSALDRMNTEAFF TGTGCCAGCAGTGCCCTAGACAGGATGAACACTGAAGCTTTCTTT
. TRBJ2-7 TRBV6-5 CASSYSSFYEQYF TGTGCCAGCAGTTACTCCTCGTTCTACGAGCAGTACTTC